The clone carrying this T cell receptor (beta chain) was seen a single time. Its antigen is as yet unknown. Researchers prepared the TCRbeta library using unique molecular identifiers, the study reports. TCRdb passed the PCR reads through MiXCR, listing each CDR3 protein once. Of around 600,000 distinct CDR3 sequences in the sample, roughly 24% were seen once. This record belongs to a study of T-cell reconstitution after alpha-beta-depleted transplantation in children. Overall study results and limits: Reports say that about two months after transplant, the alpha-beta T cells came out of several hundred graft clones that had expanded. Surviving recipient cells, namely T cells and thymic progenitors, were the source of high day-60 TCRbeta diversity in some patients. Newly produced T cells mostly accounted for T-cell counts and diversity one year post-transplant.

V lost 3 bases, J lost 5 bases, and 13 bases lay in between. This CDR3 region has 15 residues. Germline-derived CDR1 and CDR2 are SGHVS and FNYEAQ. This sequence originates from a boy under three years old who had a stem cell transplant for acute myeloid leukemia, so the T cells may come from the graft donor. Sample: PBMCs, mostly from graft donor cells, taken 360 days after TCRalphabeta/CD19-depleted stem cell transplant. The chain joins TRBV7-6 to TRBJ1-4; D is possibly TRBD1 (5 bases). CDR3 sequence: CASSLQTARNEKLFF. In nucleotides, the CDR3 is TGTGCCAGCAGCTTGCAGACAGCCCGGAATGAAAAACTGTTTTTT.